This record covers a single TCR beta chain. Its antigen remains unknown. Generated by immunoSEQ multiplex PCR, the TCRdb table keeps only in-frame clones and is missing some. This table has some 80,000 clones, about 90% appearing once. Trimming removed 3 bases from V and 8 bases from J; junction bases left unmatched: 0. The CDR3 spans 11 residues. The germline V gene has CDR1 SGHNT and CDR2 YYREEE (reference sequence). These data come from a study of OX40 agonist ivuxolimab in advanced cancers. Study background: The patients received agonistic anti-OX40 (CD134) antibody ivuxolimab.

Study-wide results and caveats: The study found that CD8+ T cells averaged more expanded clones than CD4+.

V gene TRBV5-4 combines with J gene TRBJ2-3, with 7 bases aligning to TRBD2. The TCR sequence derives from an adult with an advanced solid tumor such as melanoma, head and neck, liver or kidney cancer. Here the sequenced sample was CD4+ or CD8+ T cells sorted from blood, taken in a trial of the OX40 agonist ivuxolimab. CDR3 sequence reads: CASSWGGTQYF. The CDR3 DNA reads TGTGCCAGCAGCTGGGGGGGTACGCAGTATTTT.